The 12 T cell receptor beta chains in this list originate from one sample, sequenced in a study of human T cells and chemical hapten exposure. Unfractionated whole blood was the source of the extracted total RNA. TCRdb re-called the 5' RACE reads through MiXCR, storing one row per CDR3 protein. This table holds 130,000 or so distinct CDR3 sequences, roughly 4.1% found once. Every receptor here comes from a female donor in good health.

Many counts were recorded for this clonotype. The DNA of the CDR3 is TGTGCCAGCAGCTCCGGACAGGGGGGAAATCAGCCCCAGCATTTT. It specifies CASSSGQGGNQPQHF. V and J are TRBV12-3 or TRBV12-4 and TRBJ1-5, with 10 bases lining up with TRBD1. V lost 6 bases to trimming and J lost 4 bases; unmatched junction nucleotides: 6. CDR3 length: 15 amino acids.

This clonotype showed up many times. This sequence joins TRBV19 and TRBJ1-6; 10 bases fit TRBD1. Trimming cost V 7 bases and J 10 bases; bases outside gene matches: 4. Germline assignment: CDR1 LNHDA and CDR2 SQIVND (reference sequence). CDR3 length equals 13 residues. CDR3 nucleotide sequence: TGTGCCAGTAATCGGGACAGGGGATCACCCCTCCACTTT. Encoded protein: CASNRDRGSPLHF.

Many counts were recorded for this clonotype. The V gene is TRBV5-4, the J gene TRBJ2-7; 8 bases line up with TRBD1. Trimming at V came to 4 bases and at J to 0 bases, leaving 12 bases not matched to a gene. The CDR3 sequence is 17 residues long. Germline V gene lookup returns CDR1 SGHNT and CDR2 YYREEE (reference sequence). CDR3 sequence reads: CASSISGQGPVSYEQYF. CDR3 DNA sequence: TGTGCCAGCAGCATTAGCGGACAGGGCCCTGTCTCCTACGAGCAGTACTTC.

This clonotype was observed many times. This chain links TRBV11-2 with TRBJ1-3, with D perhaps TRBD1 (5 bases). Germline CDR1 reads SGHAT; CDR2 reads FQNNGV. CDR3 size: 15 residues. Trimming removed 2 bases from V and 2 bases from J, with 10 bases in between. This chain's CDR3 is CASSLQAGPGNTIYF. The CDR3, as DNA: TGTGCCAGCAGCTTACAAGCAGGGCCTGGAAACACCATATATTTT.

This clonotype was found many times. CDR3: CASSPLAGRVETQYF. CDR3 sequence (DNA): TGTGCCAGCAGCCCTCTAGCGGGGCGGGTAGAGACCCAGTACTTC. The J gene is TRBJ2-5, the V gene TRBV9; 9 bases map to TRBD2. The CDR3 extends over 15 amino acids. Unmatched junction bases numbered 8, after V lost 4 bases and J lost 4 bases. Germline assignment: CDR1 SGDLS and CDR2 YYNGEE.

The table lists this clonotype with many counts. The chain couples TRBV6-5 to TRBJ2-1, with 12 bases that match TRBD2. Germline assignment: CDR1 MNHEY and CDR2 SVGAGI. The V and J ends lost 5 bases and 8 bases, in that order; junction bases with no gene match: 10. CDR3 length: 16 amino acids. CDR3 region: CASSVFRTSGVDEQFF. The CDR3 DNA is TGTGCCAGCAGTGTGTTTAGGACTAGCGGGGTCGATGAGCAGTTCTTC.

This clonotype was seen many times. The CDR3 is CASRADTRSYNSPLHF. The CDR3 region has the DNA TGTGCCAGCAGAGCGGACACGCGCTCCTATAATTCACCCCTCCACTTT. The genes are TRBV2 and TRBJ1-6; D may be TRBD1 (5 bases). This CDR3 spans 16 amino acids. The germline V and J ends were trimmed by 6 bases and 0 bases, with 12 bases remaining between them. Germline lookup yields CDR1 SNHLY and CDR2 FYNNEI. The full variable domain, in which reference TRBV2 and TRBJ1-6 provide the parts outside the CDR3, is EPEVTQTPSHQVTQMGQEVILRCVPISNHLYFYWYRQILGQKVEFLVSFYNNEISEKSEIFDDQFSVERPDGSNFTLKIRSTKLEDSAMYFCASRADTRSYNSPLHFGNGTRLTVT.

This clonotype was counted at least ten times. The rearrangement uses TRBV6-6 and TRBJ2-1; D might be TRBD2 (6 bases). With 2 bases removed from V and 0 bases from J, the gap between germline ends came to 11 bases. Germline values: CDR1 MNHNY, CDR2 SVGAGI (reference sequence). This CDR3 is built from 16 residues. The CDR3 is CASSYGTASSYNEQFF. CDR3 coding DNA: TGTGCCAGCAGTTACGGGACTGCCAGCTCCTACAATGAGCAGTTCTTC.

This clonotype was observed at least ten times. The CDR3, as DNA: TGCGCCAGCAGCCCGTATTCAGATAGCGGGGTCACAGATACGCAGTATTTT. This encodes CASSPYSDSGVTDTQYF. This rearrangement joins TRBV5-1 to TRBJ2-3; 8 bases are shared with TRBD2. Germline CDR1 reads SGHRS; CDR2 reads YFSETQ. This CDR3 region has 17 residues. After removal of 4 bases from V and 2 bases from J, the junction contained 12 bases not matched to a gene.

This clonotype has ten or more counts. The chain joins TRBV4-2 to TRBJ1-1; 8 bases match TRBD1. The CDR3 covers 15 residues. Losses at the gene ends were 3 bases for V and 1 base for J; bases not matched to a gene: 4. Germline V gene data show CDR1 as LGHNA and CDR2 as YNFKEQ. The CDR3, as DNA: TGTGCCAGCAGCCAGGATGACAGGGGGAACACTGAAGCTTTCTTT. Encoded protein: CASSQDDRGNTEAFF.

This clonotype was counted many times. The chain has TRBV6-5 and TRBJ2-1; D remains unclear. Germline CDR1 reads MNHEY; CDR2 reads SVGAGI. This CDR3 has 15 residues. Trimming stripped 8 bases from V and 0 bases from J, with 14 bases between. The CDR3 protein is CASQIQVFSYNEQFF. CDR3 nucleotides: TGTGCCAGCCAGATCCAGGTTTTCTCCTACAATGAGCAGTTCTTC.

On this clonotype itself: A much more abundant neighbour one base away suggests this may be a read error. CDR3 residues: CASSPAGGNTEAFF. In nucleotides, the CDR3 is TGTGCCAGCAGCCCGGCGGGGGGAAACACTGAAGCTTTCTTT. This chain uses TRBV7-2 with TRBJ1-1, with D possibly matching TRBD1 (5 bases). Germline CDR1 SGHTA, CDR2 FQGNSA. The V and J ends lost 5 bases and 2 bases respectively, with 12 bases between them. CDR3 length equals 14 residues.